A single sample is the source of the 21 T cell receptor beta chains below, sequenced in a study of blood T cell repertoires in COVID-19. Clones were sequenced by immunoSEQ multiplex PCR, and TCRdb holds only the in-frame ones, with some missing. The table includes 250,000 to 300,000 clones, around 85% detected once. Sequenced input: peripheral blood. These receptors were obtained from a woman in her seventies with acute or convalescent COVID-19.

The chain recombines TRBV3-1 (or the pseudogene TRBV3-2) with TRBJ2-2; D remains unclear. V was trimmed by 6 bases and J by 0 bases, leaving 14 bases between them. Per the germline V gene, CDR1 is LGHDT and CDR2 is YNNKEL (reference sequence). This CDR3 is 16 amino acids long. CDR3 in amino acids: CASRQSTTANTGELFF. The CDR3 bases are TGTGCCAGCAGACAATCTACTACCGCGAACACCGGGGAGCTGTTTTTT.

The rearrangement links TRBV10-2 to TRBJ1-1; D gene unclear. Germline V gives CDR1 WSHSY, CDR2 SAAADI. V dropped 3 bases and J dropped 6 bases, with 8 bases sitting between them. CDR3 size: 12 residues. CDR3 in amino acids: CASSDGGSEAFF. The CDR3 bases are TGCGCCAGCAGTGACGGAGGATCTGAAGCTTTCTTT.

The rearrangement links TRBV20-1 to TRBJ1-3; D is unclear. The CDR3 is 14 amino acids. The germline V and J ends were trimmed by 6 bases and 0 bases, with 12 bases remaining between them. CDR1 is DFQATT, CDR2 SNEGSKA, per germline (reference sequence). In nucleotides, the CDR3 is TGCAGTGCAAGTTCATCGAGCTCTGGAAACACCATATATTTT. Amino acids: CSASSSSSGNTIYF.

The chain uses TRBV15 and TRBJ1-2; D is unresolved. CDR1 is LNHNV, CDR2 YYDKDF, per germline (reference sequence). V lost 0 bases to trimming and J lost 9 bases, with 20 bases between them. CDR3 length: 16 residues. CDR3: CATSRDRVASALSYTF. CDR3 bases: TGTGCCACCAGCAGAGATCGGGTAGCCTCTGCTCTAAGCTACACCTTC. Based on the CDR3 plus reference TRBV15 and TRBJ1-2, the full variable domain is DAMVIQNPRYQVTQFGKPVTLSCSQTLNHNVMYWYQQKSSQAPKLLFHYYDKDFNNEADTPDNFQSRRPNTSFCFLDIRSPGLGDTAMYLCATSRDRVASALSYTFGSGTRLTVV.

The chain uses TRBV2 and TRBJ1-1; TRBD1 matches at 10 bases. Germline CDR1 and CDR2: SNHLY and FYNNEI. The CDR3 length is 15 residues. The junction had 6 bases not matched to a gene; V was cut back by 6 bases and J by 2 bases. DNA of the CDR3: TGTGCCAGCAGGACCGGGACAGGGGAAAACACTGAAGCTTTCTTT. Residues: CASRTGTGENTEAFF.

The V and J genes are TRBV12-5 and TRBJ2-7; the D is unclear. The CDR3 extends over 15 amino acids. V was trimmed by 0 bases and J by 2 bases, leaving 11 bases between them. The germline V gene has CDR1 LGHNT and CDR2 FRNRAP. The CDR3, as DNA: TGTGCTAGTGGTTTGGTATCCGGTTACGCCTACGAGCAGTACTTC. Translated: CASGLVSGYAYEQYF. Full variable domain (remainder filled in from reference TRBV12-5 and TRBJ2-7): DARVTQTPRHKVTEMGQEVTMRCQPILGHNTVFWYRQTMMQGLELLAYFRNRAPLDDSGMPKDRFSAEMPDATLATLKIQPSEPRDSAVYFCASGLVSGYAYEQYFGPGTRLTVT.

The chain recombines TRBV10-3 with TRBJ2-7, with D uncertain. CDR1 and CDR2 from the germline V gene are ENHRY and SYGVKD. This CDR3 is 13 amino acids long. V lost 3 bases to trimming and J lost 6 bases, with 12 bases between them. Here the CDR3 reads CAISDLVGAEQYF. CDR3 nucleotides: TGTGCCATCAGTGATCTGGTGGGCGCCGAGCAGTACTTC.

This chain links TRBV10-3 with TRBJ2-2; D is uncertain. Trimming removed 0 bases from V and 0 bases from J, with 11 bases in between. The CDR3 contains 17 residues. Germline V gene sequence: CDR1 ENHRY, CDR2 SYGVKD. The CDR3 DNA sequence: TGTGCCATCAGTGAGTCGCGACACCCGACGAACACCGGGGAGCTGTTTTTT. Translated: CAISESRHPTNTGELFF.

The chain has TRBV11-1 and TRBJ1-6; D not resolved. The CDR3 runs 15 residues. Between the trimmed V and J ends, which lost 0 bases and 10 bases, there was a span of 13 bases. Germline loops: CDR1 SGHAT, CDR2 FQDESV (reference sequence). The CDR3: CASSLAGGVQSPLHF. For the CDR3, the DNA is TGTGCCAGCAGCTTAGCGGGCGGGGTGCAATCACCCCTCCACTTT. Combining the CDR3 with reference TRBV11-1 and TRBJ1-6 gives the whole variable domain EAEVAQSPRYKITEKSQAVAFWCDPISGHATLYWYRQILGQGPELLVQFQDESVVDDSQLPKDRFSAERLKGVDSTLKIQPAELGDSAMYLCASSLAGGVQSPLHFGNGTRLTVT.

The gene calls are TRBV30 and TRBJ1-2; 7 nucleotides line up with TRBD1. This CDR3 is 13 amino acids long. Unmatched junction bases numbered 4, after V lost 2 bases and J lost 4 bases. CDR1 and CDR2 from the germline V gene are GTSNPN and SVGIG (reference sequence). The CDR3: CAWSSGTAYGYTF. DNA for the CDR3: TGTGCCTGGAGTTCCGGGACAGCCTATGGCTACACCTTC. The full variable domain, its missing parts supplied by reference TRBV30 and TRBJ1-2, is SQTIHQWPATLVQPVGSPLSLECTVEGTSNPNLYWYRQAAGRGLQLLFYSVGIGQISSEVPQNLSASRPQDRQFILSSKKLLLSDSGFYLCAWSSGTAYGYTFGSGTRLTVV.

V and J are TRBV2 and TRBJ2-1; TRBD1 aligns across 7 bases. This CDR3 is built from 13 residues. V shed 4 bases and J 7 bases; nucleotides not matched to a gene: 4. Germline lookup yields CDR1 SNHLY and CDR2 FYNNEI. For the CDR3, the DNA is TGTGCCAGCAGTGGACAGGGTTTTAATGAGCAGTTCTTC. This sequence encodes CASSGQGFNEQFF.

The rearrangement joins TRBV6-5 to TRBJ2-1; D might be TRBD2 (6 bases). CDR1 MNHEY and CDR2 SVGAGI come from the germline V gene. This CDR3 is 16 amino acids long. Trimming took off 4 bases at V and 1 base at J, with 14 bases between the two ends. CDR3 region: CASSSTSGLSYNEQFF. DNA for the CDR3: TGTGCCAGCAGTTCTACCAGCGGGTTATCCTACAATGAGCAGTTCTTC.

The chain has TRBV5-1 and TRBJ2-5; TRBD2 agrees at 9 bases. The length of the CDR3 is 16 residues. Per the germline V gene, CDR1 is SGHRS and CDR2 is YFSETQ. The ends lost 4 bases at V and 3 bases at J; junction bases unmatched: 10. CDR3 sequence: CASSPDSGGAEETQYF. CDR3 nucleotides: TGCGCCAGCAGCCCAGATAGCGGGGGCGCCGAAGAGACCCAGTACTTC.

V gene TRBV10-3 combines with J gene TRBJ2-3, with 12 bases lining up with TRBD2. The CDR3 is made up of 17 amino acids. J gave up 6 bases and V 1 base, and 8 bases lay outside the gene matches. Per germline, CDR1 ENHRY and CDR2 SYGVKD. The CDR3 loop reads CAISEFLRLAGVDTQYF. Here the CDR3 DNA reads TGTGCCATCAGTGAGTTCCTCCGACTAGCGGGGGTGGATACGCAGTATTTT.

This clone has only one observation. The CDR3 DNA is TGTGCCAGCAGCTTGGGACAGGGGGTGATATCACCCCTCCACTTT. It is translated as CASSLGQGVISPLHF. The rearrangement uses TRBV5-4 and TRBJ1-6; the match to TRBD1 covers 9 bases. The germline V gene has CDR1 SGHNT and CDR2 YYREEE (reference sequence). Trimming took 0 bases from V and 10 from J; bases not matched to a gene: 5. The CDR3 runs to 15 residues.

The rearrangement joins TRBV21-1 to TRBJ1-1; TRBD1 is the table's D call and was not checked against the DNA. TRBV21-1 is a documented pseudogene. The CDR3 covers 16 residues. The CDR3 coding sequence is TGTGCCAGCAGCAAGGGGGACAGGGAGGAGTGCACTGAAGCTTTCTTT. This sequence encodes CASSKGDREECTEAFF.

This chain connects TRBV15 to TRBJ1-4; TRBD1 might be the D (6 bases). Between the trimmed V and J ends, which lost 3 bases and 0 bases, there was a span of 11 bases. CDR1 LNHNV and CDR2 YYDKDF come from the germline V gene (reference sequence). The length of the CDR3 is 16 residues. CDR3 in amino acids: CATSRANRATNEKLFF. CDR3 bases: TGTGCCACCAGCAGGGCGAACAGGGCAACTAATGAAAAACTGTTTTTT.

CDR3 protein: CASSSPGEIYEQYF. The CDR3 region has the DNA TGTGCCAGCAGTTCCCCAGGGGAGATCTACGAGCAGTACTTC. The chain carries TRBV6-5 and TRBJ2-7; D is possibly TRBD1 (6 bases). Trimming left V 4 bases short and J 3 bases short, with 13 bases between. The CDR3 length is 14 residues. Germline V gene lookup returns CDR1 MNHEY and CDR2 SVGAGI.

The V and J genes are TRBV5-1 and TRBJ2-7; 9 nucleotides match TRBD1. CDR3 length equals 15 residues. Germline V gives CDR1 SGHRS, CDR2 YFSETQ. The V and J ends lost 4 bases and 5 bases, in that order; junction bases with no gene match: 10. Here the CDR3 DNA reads TGCGCCAGCAGCCCTGGATGGACAGGGGACAACGAGCAGTACTTC. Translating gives CASSPGWTGDNEQYF.

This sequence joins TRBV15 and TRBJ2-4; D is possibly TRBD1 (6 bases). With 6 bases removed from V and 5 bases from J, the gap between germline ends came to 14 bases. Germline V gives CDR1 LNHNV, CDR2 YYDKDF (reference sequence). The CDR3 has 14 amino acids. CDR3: CATRSRDTQNIQYF. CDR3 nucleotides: TGTGCCACCAGGTCTAGGGACACCCAAAACATTCAGTACTTC. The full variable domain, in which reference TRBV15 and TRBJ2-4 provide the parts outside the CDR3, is DAMVIQNPRYQVTQFGKPVTLSCSQTLNHNVMYWYQQKSSQAPKLLFHYYDKDFNNEADTPDNFQSRRPNTSFCFLDIRSPGLGDTAMYLCATRSRDTQNIQYFGAGTRLSVL.

The CDR3 coding sequence is TGTGCCAGCAGCTTAGGATGGACAGGGGTACACACTGAAGCTTTCTTT. Translating gives CASSLGWTGVHTEAFF. V and J are TRBV7-9 and TRBJ1-1, with 9 positions matching TRBD1. Germline values: CDR1 SEHNR, CDR2 FQNEAQ (reference sequence). V shed 1 base and J 3 bases; nucleotides not matched to a gene: 6. CDR3 length equals 16 residues.